This paragraph reports one TCR beta chain. This clone's antigen is unknown. Base-call qualities are not available, and no considerably larger clone is one nucleotide away. CDR1 is given as SGHTA and CDR2 as FQGNSA, both from the germline V gene. The CDR3 has 17 amino acids, counting the end cysteine and phenylalanine. Kept here is only the CDR3 DNA, which spans 51 bases and is read in frame from base 1. Ends trimmed: V by 0 bases, J by 4 bases; bases unmatched to a gene: 5. Only healthy Caucasian donors were included. The twin cohort comprised three pairs of female monozygotic twins, all aged roughly 18 to 30 years. Positive isolation kits from Invitrogen were used to isolate CD4+ and CD8+ T cell populations. The record originates from a study of identical twins (TCRdb year 2016). Broadly, across the study: To test whether fetal clonotypes persist, the study used deep sequencing on TCR alpha and beta repertoires from monozygotic twins, unrelated adults of various ages, and cord blood. Replicate twin experiments were performed at different times using different library preparation protocols to rule out contamination. On the study overall, not on this receptor specifically: In monozygotic twins, out-of-frame TCR alpha sharing was systematically underestimated by recombination models, although the models agreed with sharing between unrelated individuals. Fewer insertions were carried by abundant cord blood beta clonotypes, a similar but weaker trend appeared in young adult naive repertoires, and no such trend appeared in memory repertoires. Zero-insertion analyses could be partly confounded by invariant T cells such as MAIT and iNKT, though diverse VJ usage argued against such confounding for most clonotypes. Excess twin sharing in beta out-of-frame sequences was weaker because fewer shared sequences lowered the signal-to-noise ratio. Compared with coincidental sharing between unrelated individuals, out-of-frame TCR alpha sequences shared between twins had an excess of sequences with low generation probability. Because the same donors could not be followed over many years, the conclusions depended on cross-sectional statistical analysis.

The library was built by means of 5' RACE. The data were produced on an Illumina HiSeq 2000. A universal primer binding site was introduced by template switching, and a unique molecular identifier was present in the final cDNA, enabling accurate counting of TCR cDNA molecules. First-strand cDNA for TCR alpha and beta chains was synthesized from specific primers in the conserved constant-segment region. To control for contamination, each cDNA library was double barcoded with a SMART-Mk sample barcode plus Illumina barcodes. Two successive PCR steps introduced TruSeq adapter sequences along with Illumina sample barcodes. The TCR alpha and beta cDNA libraries were sequenced on the Illumina HiSeq platform using custom primers. The paper's data handling went like this. MiGEC processed the raw reads to extract unique molecular identifiers, while MiXCR was used to determine the CDR3 positions. Recombination models were inferred per individual with the repgenHMM and IGoR tools using an EM algorithm. The analysis of shared clonotypes was done with the tcR package in R, with sharing normalized by the product of cloneset sizes. To study raw recombination without the effects of thymic and clonal selection, out-of-frame nonproductive sequences were analyzed. The raw public data were reprocessed by TCRdb itself: fastp quality trimming at Q25, MiXCR clonotype calling, in-frame beta chains only. For every CDR3 protein sequence, its rows merge into one entry that carries the most common genes and DNA. TCRdb's processing, not the authors' own work, is the source of the V and J calls. The table for this sample lists about 240,000 distinct CDR3 sequences; 6% to 8.5% of them were counted only once. The ten largest clones take up 5.4% of the sample.

The sample was also linked to a second study, of yellow fever vaccine responses in identical twins. As described in the second report: The T cell response to vaccination in identical twins was reported by the authors to appear partly convergent and partly personalized. Focusing on identical twins, the study followed the T cell clones that responded to the vaccine, and did so with precision.

Sequenced input: CD8+ T cells sorted from blood. The sequence links TRBV7-2 to TRBJ2-5, with 13 bases aligning to TRBD2. This receptor was identified in a woman aged 18 to 35 in good health. The sequenced DNA: TGTGCCAGCAGCTTAGCGACTAGCGGGGGGCAGGGAGAGACCCAGTACTTC. Protein translation: CASSLATSGGQGETQYF.